Listed below are T cell receptor beta chains from one sample, sequenced in a study of T cell responses to AZD1222 COVID-19 vaccine. Libraries were prepared by immunoSEQ multiplex PCR; TCRdb keeps only in-frame clonotypes and omits some of them. The data show 100,000 to 120,000 clones, about 95% seen once. This sample comprised peripheral blood, obtained 28 days after the second AZD1222 dose. The source is an adult who received the AZD1222 COVID-19 vaccine. The CDR3 runs from the conserved cysteine through the conserved F or W. Fields, in order: D gene, J gene, V gene, clone size, CDR3 DNA, CDR3 protein. The D gene is left open where the match is weak. The listing skips clone size in some rows; elsewhere it reads once, few, many or a size class.

d_gene: TRBD1
j_gene: TRBJ1-1
v_gene: TRBV4-2
abundance: .
CDR3nt: TGTGCCAGCAGCCAAGTCCAAGGGACAGGGGACACTGAAGCTTTCTTT
CDR3aa: CASSQVQGTGDTEAFF

d_gene: .
j_gene: TRBJ2-3
v_gene: TRBV5-8
abundance: once
CDR3nt: TGTGCCAGCAGCTTAAGGGGGGGCACAGATACGCAGTATTTT
CDR3aa: CASSLRGGTDTQYF

d_gene: TRBD1
j_gene: TRBJ1-6
v_gene: TRBV6-6
abundance: few
CDR3nt: TGTGCCAGCAGTTACCTATTACAGGGGGGTAATTCACCCCTCCACTTT
CDR3aa: CASSYLLQGGNSPLHF

d_gene: TRBD1
j_gene: TRBJ1-3
v_gene: TRBV12-5
abundance: .
CDR3nt: TGTGCTAGTGGTACCAGGGGGGGTCGGGCTGGAAACACCATATATTTT
CDR3aa: CASGTRGGRAGNTIYF

d_gene: .
j_gene: TRBJ1-1
v_gene: TRBV4-1
abundance: .
CDR3nt: TGCGCCAGCAGCCAAGGATCTCTGAACACTGAAGCTTTCTTT
CDR3aa: CASSQGSLNTEAFF

d_gene: .
j_gene: TRBJ2-3
v_gene: TRBV29-1
abundance: .
CDR3nt: TGCAGCGTTGGGGGGTTAGGGAGGGATACGCAGTATTTT
CDR3aa: CSVGGLGRDTQYF

d_gene: .
j_gene: TRBJ1-2
v_gene: TRBV4-1
abundance: .
CDR3nt: TGCGCCAGCAGCCAAAGCTCTGGAGGACAGTACATCTATGGCTACACCTTC
CDR3aa: CASSQSSGGQYIYGYTF

d_gene: .
j_gene: TRBJ2-1
v_gene: TRBV11-2
abundance: .
CDR3nt: TGTGCCAGCAGCGGGCCTACGGGGACGACCTACAATGAGCAGTTCTTC
CDR3aa: CASSGPTGTTYNEQFF

d_gene: TRBD1
j_gene: TRBJ1-2
v_gene: TRBV6-5
abundance: .
CDR3nt: TGTGCCAGCAGTCGGACAGGGAATAGAGGCTACACCTTC
CDR3aa: CASSRTGNRGYTF

d_gene: .
j_gene: TRBJ2-7
v_gene: TRBV18
abundance: .
CDR3nt: TGTGCCAGCTCACCCCAAGGGGCTAGCTACGAGCAGTACTTC
CDR3aa: CASSPQGASYEQYF

d_gene: .
j_gene: TRBJ1-2
v_gene: TRBV3-1/TRBV3-2
abundance: .
CDR3nt: TGTGCCAGCAGCCAAGATCGGAGAAGAGCTAACTATGGCTACACCTTC
CDR3aa: CASSQDRRRANYGYTF

d_gene: .
j_gene: TRBJ1-1
v_gene: TRBV4-1
abundance: .
CDR3nt: TGCGCCAGCAGCCCGGGAGCAGGGTTAAACACTGAAGCTTTCTTT
CDR3aa: CASSPGAGLNTEAFF

d_gene: .
j_gene: TRBJ2-7
v_gene: TRBV19
abundance: .
CDR3nt: TGTGCCAGTAGTATCCGGGACATCGCTGACGAGCAGTACTTC
CDR3aa: CASSIRDIADEQYF

d_gene: .
j_gene: TRBJ2-7
v_gene: TRBV27
abundance: .
CDR3nt: TGTGCCAGCAAAGGGTCTACCTACGAGCAGTACTTC
CDR3aa: CASKGSTYEQYF

d_gene: .
j_gene: TRBJ1-2
v_gene: TRBV3-1/TRBV3-2
abundance: .
CDR3nt: TGTGCCAGCAGCGGCGACAGACTTAATAACTATGGCTACACCTTC
CDR3aa: CASSGDRLNNYGYTF

d_gene: .
j_gene: TRBJ2-3
v_gene: TRBV5-6
abundance: .
CDR3nt: TGTGCCAGCAGCTTGCCGACCTCCCCCCGTCATGGTACGCAGTATTTT
CDR3aa: CASSLPTSPRHGTQYF

d_gene: TRBD1
j_gene: TRBJ1-2
v_gene: TRBV15
abundance: .
CDR3nt: TGTGCCACCAGCAGAGGTAGGACAGGGAGGCTGAACTATGGCTACACCTTC
CDR3aa: CATSRGRTGRLNYGYTF

d_gene: .
j_gene: TRBJ2-5
v_gene: TRBV7-9
abundance: once
CDR3nt: TGTGCCAGCAGCCGAAAAGAGACCCAGTACTTC
CDR3aa: CASSRKETQYF

d_gene: .
j_gene: TRBJ1-4
v_gene: TRBV5-1
abundance: .
CDR3nt: TGCGCCAGCAGCTTGGTATTTGTTGCAGGGGCAGGTGAAAAACTGTTTTTT
CDR3aa: CASSLVFVAGAGEKLFF

d_gene: .
j_gene: TRBJ1-2
v_gene: TRBV3-1/TRBV3-2
abundance: .
CDR3nt: TGTGCCAGCAGCCAAGGTGGAGGGTCTGGCTACACCTTC
CDR3aa: CASSQGGGSGYTF

d_gene: .
j_gene: TRBJ1-1
v_gene: TRBV29-1
abundance: .
CDR3nt: TGCAGCGCCTCGGGAAACACTGAAGCTTTCTTT
CDR3aa: CSASGNTEAFF

d_gene: .
j_gene: TRBJ1-1
v_gene: TRBV2
abundance: .
CDR3nt: TGTGCCAGCAAGACGTACACTGAAGCTTTCTTT
CDR3aa: CASKTYTEAFF

d_gene: .
j_gene: TRBJ1-5
v_gene: TRBV11-2
abundance: .
CDR3nt: TGTGCCAGCAGTACCACAGGGCCCGGTCAGCCCCAGCATTTT
CDR3aa: CASSTTGPGQPQHF

d_gene: .
j_gene: TRBJ1-1
v_gene: TRBV10-3
abundance: .
CDR3nt: TGTGCCATCAGGCAAACAGGAGCGCGTGAAGCTTTCTTT
CDR3aa: CAIRQTGAREAFF